Listed below are T cell receptor beta chains from one sample, sequenced in a study of identical twins. MiXCR, run by TCRdb on the 5' RACE reads, gives a single entry per CDR3 protein. Seen here are 250,000 or so distinct CDR3 sequences, 10% to 15% observed once, and the top ten hold 3.5% to 5%. The same data also went into a second study, on yellow fever vaccine responses in identical twins.

Sequencing was carried out using memory (CD45RO+) T cells sorted from blood. Receptors were obtained from a woman aged 18-35 years in good health. Both conserved end residues are part of each CDR3. The order of the fields is CDR3 DNA, CDR3 protein, V gene, D gene, J gene, clone size. D genes are given only for firm matches. Size is omitted from some rows. Given values are once, few, many or a class for expanded clones.

TGTGCCTGGAGTCCACAGTCCTACGAGCAGTACTTC CAWSPQSYEQYF TRBV30 NA TRBJ2-7 few
TGTGCCAGCAGCCTAGCGGGCTCAAGGAGGGGTGAGCAGTTCTTC CASSLAGSRRGEQFF TRBV7-2 TRBD2 TRBJ2-1 NA
TGCAGTGCTACCCGTCAGGGGGACACCGGAGCCAATGAGCAGTTCTTC CSATRQGDTGANEQFF TRBV20-1 TRBD1 TRBJ2-1 NA
TGCGCCAGCAGCCCAAACATAGACAATGAGCAGTTCTTC CASSPNIDNEQFF TRBV5-1 NA TRBJ2-1 NA
TGTGCCAGCAGCCGCAGTTTCAATCAGCCCCAGCATTTT CASSRSFNQPQHF TRBV9 NA TRBJ1-5 NA
TGTGCCAGCAGGCTAGGAGTGGCCGGGGAGCTGTTTTTT CASRLGVAGELFF TRBV12-3/TRBV12-4 NA TRBJ2-2 NA
TGCAGTGCTGGGGACAGCCAAGAGACCCAGTACTTC CSAGDSQETQYF TRBV20-1 TRBD1 TRBJ2-5 few
TGTGCCAGCAGCAAGACGGACGCCAATCAGGGCGAGCAGTACTTC CASSKTDANQGEQYF TRBV7-6 NA TRBJ2-7 NA
TGTGCCAGCAGCCAAGGGGTGGGGAACAGGGGGCCATCGAACACCGGGGAGCTGTTTTTT CASSQGVGNRGPSNTGELFF TRBV4-2 TRBD1 TRBJ2-2 NA
TGTGCCAGCAGTGCCGGGGACAGCTCTGGGGCCAACGTCCTGACTTTC CASSAGDSSGANVLTF TRBV28 TRBD1 TRBJ2-6 many
TGTGCCAGCAGTTTTTCGCGAACAAACTCCTACGAGCAGTACTTC CASSFSRTNSYEQYF TRBV28 NA TRBJ2-7 few
TGCGCCAGCAGTCAGGAACCGGCTAGCGGACTCTCTGGGGCCAACGTCCTGACTTTC CASSQEPASGLSGANVLTF TRBV4-3 TRBD2 TRBJ2-6 NA
TGTGCCAGCAGTATGGGACAGTCTAGCACAGATACGCAGTATTTT CASSMGQSSTDTQYF TRBV12-3/TRBV12-4 TRBD1 TRBJ2-3 few
TGCGCCAGCAGGACCGGGACAGGGACAAAAGAGACCCAGTACTTC CASRTGTGTKETQYF TRBV10-2 TRBD1 TRBJ2-5 few
TGCAGTGCCATTGCGATGACAGGGGTTGCCGAGCAGTACTTC CSAIAMTGVAEQYF TRBV20-1 TRBD1 TRBJ2-7 NA
TGTGCCAGCAGCGAGGGATTGAACACTGAAGCTTTCTTT CASSEGLNTEAFF TRBV14 NA TRBJ1-1 few
TGTGCCAGCAGCCCTAATGCCGGGGAGCTGTTTTTT CASSPNAGELFF TRBV7-2 NA TRBJ2-2 NA